This TCR beta chain was obtained from a study of T cells in Graves' hyperthyroidism and ophthalmopathy. General study results and limits: Also found in blood were most expanded thyroid clonotypes above 0.001. Before onset, by a median of around 6.1 months, the model predicted ophthalmopathy.

As for this clonotype: Its target is unknown.

The source material, RNA transcripts, was used to amplify TCR beta CDR3 regions. Primed by the HTBI set, a first-round RT-PCR was run on the TCR CDR3. MiXCR was run by TCRdb on the multiplex PCR reads, yielding one entry per CDR3 protein. The sample yields hundreds of thousands of distinct CDR3 sequences, less than 25% seen once. V dropped 1 base and J dropped 1 base, with 10 bases sitting between them. Germline V gene lookup returns CDR1 LNHDA and CDR2 SQIVND (reference sequence). This CDR3 region has 16 residues. Input material: blood. The clonotype originates from a man aged 30 to 45 with Graves' ophthalmopathy. The chain is built from TRBV19 and TRBJ2-2; D not resolved. The CDR3 bases are TGTGCCAGTAGTATAGGACCCTCTGTGAACACCGGGGAGCTGTTTTTT. Translation gives CASSIGPSVNTGELFF.